This T cell receptor (beta chain) appears in the sequencing data of a study of T cell responses to AZD1222 COVID-19 vaccine. Study-wide results and limits: Donors in the cohort were predominantly white British and more often female, and clonal diversity was possibly underestimated.

This clone was found once. Its antigen is undetermined. The CDR3 is 16 residues long. Per the germline V gene, CDR1 is LGHDT and CDR2 is YNNKEL (reference sequence). J lost 1 base, V lost 4 bases, and 6 bases had no gene match. Produced via immunoSEQ multiplex PCR; TCRdb's table is partial and in-frame only. The sample includes under 200,000 clones, 90% of them seen just once. The V call is TRBV3-1 (or the pseudogene TRBV3-2), the J call TRBJ1-1; 10 bases are shared with TRBD1. The source is an adult in good health. Here the sequenced sample was peripheral blood, taken on day 0 of AZD1222 vaccination. CDR3 amino acids: CASSRGTGDSNTEAFF. CDR3 bases: TGTGCCAGCAGCCGCGGGACAGGGGACTCGAACACTGAAGCTTTCTTT.